Below are 21 T cell receptor beta chains sequenced from a single sample in a study of T cells in Graves' hyperthyroidism and ophthalmopathy. Amplified TCR beta CDR3 regions derived from RNA transcripts. TCR CDR3 regions were first amplified by RT-PCR with HTBI primers. MiXCR, applied by TCRdb to the multiplex PCR reads, yields one record per CDR3 protein. The sample gives about 720,000 distinct CDR3 sequences, around 19% of which show up once; about a sixth is in the top ten. Sequencing was carried out using blood. These receptors came from a woman aged 45-59 years with Graves' hyperthyroidism that later progressed to Graves' ophthalmopathy.

This clonotype was seen repeatedly, ten times or more. V gene TRBV2 combines with J gene TRBJ1-3; a weak D match, TRBD1 (6 bases). Germline values: CDR1 SNHLY, CDR2 FYNNEI. Trimming cost V 6 bases and J 2 bases, with 8 bases left between them. The CDR3 extends over 13 amino acids. The CDR3 coding sequence is TGTGCCAGCAGAACAGGGACTGGAAACACCATATATTTT. It codes for CASRTGTGNTIYF.

This clonotype was seen repeatedly, ten times or more. The chain uses TRBV30 and TRBJ1-5; D gene uncertain. CDR3 size: 14 residues. Germline-derived CDR1 and CDR2 are GTSNPN and SVGIG (reference sequence). Trimming took off 1 base at V and 1 base at J, with 8 bases between the two ends. The CDR3 nucleotides read TGTGCCTGGAGTGGTGGTCGGAGCAATCAGCCCCAGCATTTT. This sequence encodes CAWSGGRSNQPQHF.

The J gene is TRBJ1-5, the V gene TRBV6-1; D is possibly TRBD1 (5 bases). V was clipped by 4 bases and J by 7 bases, with 17 bases between them. The CDR3 runs 15 residues. The germline gives CDR1 MNHNS, CDR2 SASEGT. The DNA of the CDR3 is TGTGCCAGCAGTGCCCAGCGCCAGGGCGGGCAGCCCCAGCATTTT. Its protein product is CASSAQRQGGQPQHF.

This clonotype was picked up a small number of times. J is TRBJ2-2 and V is TRBV5-6; D might be TRBD1 or TRBD2, each matching 6 bases. The V gene's germline CDR1 is SGHDT and CDR2 YYEEEE. V dropped 3 bases and J dropped 1 base, with 10 bases sitting between them. The CDR3 totals 15 residues. The CDR3 region is CASSSRGLNTGELFF. CDR3 nucleotides: TGTGCCAGCAGCTCACGGGGGCTGAACACCGGGGAGCTGTTTTTT.

In its sample, this clonotype was seen a few times. The CDR3 DNA reads as TGTGCCAGCAGTTTAGCTATTTTCGGCAGGGGGCTGGGAGCTTTCTTT. It specifies CASSLAIFGRGLGAFF. The chain carries TRBV12-3 or TRBV12-4 and TRBJ1-1, with 8 bases that match TRBD1. V was clipped by 0 bases and J by 10 bases; unmatched bases: 13. This CDR3 has 16 residues.

The chain has TRBV3-1 and TRBJ2-2; a possible D gene is TRBD1 (5 bases). V lost 0 bases and J 5 bases, leaving 10 bases between the germline ends. The CDR3 contains 15 residues. Germline lookup yields CDR1 LGHDT and CDR2 YNNKEL (reference sequence). The DNA for the CDR3 is TGTGCCAGCAGCCAAGATCCAGGGAAAACCGGGGAGCTGTTTTTT. Translating it yields CASSQDPGKTGELFF. The entire variable domain, with the rest obtained from reference TRBV3-1 and TRBJ2-2, is as follows: DTAVSQTPKYLVTQMGNDKSIKCEQNLGHDTMYWYKQDSKKFLKIMFSYNNKELIINETVPNRFSPKSPDKAHLNLHINSLELGDSAVYFCASSQDPGKTGELFFGEGSRLTVL.

This clonotype has ten or more counts. The rearrangement joins TRBV29-1 to TRBJ2-1; D perhaps matches TRBD2 (6 bases). V lost 0 bases to trimming and J lost 8 bases, with 20 bases between them. The CDR3 totals 16 residues. Germline V gene data show CDR1 as SQVTM and CDR2 as ANQGSEA. This chain's CDR3 is CSVEDILARMGDEQFF. CDR3 nucleotides: TGCAGCGTTGAAGATATACTAGCCAGGATGGGGGATGAGCAGTTCTTC.

The table lists this clonotype with many counts. The V and J genes are TRBV7-8 and TRBJ2-7, with D perhaps TRBD2 (5 bases). The ends were cut back, 5 bases at V and 5 bases at J, with 19 bases in the middle. CDR3 size: 15 residues. Germline V gene data show CDR1 as SGHVS and CDR2 as FQNEAQ. The CDR3 protein is CASSRTDSSSHEQYF. The CDR3 region has the DNA TGTGCCAGCAGCCGGACTGACTCTAGCAGCCACGAGCAGTACTTC. The full variable domain, rest sourced from reference TRBV7-8 and TRBJ2-7, is GAGVSQSPRYKVAKRGQDVALRCDPISGHVSLFWYQQALGQGPEFLTYFQNEAQLDKSGLPSDRFFAERPEGSVSTLKIQRTQQEDSAVYLCASSRTDSSSHEQYFGPGTRLTVT.

The V and J genes are TRBV7-6 and TRBJ2-7, with 7 nucleotides matching TRBD1. Germline V gene lookup returns CDR1 SGHVS and CDR2 FNYEAQ. This CDR3 has 15 residues. Trimming removed 5 bases from V and 4 bases from J; junction bases left unmatched: 11. This chain's CDR3 is CASSAQQGPGYEQYF. The CDR3 DNA follows: TGTGCCAGCAGCGCTCAACAGGGGCCGGGATACGAGCAGTACTTC.

This clonotype was detected many times. The chain links TRBV20-1 to TRBJ1-1, with D unresolved. The CDR3 extends over 12 amino acids. Germline loops: CDR1 DFQATT, CDR2 SNEGSKA (reference sequence). Here the CDR3 reads CIVSGLGTEAFF. Here the CDR3 DNA reads TGCATTGTAAGTGGGCTCGGCACTGAAGCTTTCTTT.

This chain connects TRBV12-5 to TRBJ2-3; 7 bases are shared with TRBD2. CDR3 length equals 15 residues. The germline V gene has CDR1 LGHNT and CDR2 FRNRAP. Germline trimming cut 1 base from V and 2 bases from J; bases unmatched to any gene: 3. The CDR3 DNA is TGTGCTAGTGGTTTGGGGGACTATTCCACAGATACGCAGTATTTT. This codes for CASGLGDYSTDTQYF.

This clonotype was detected ten times or more. The V and J genes are TRBV2 and TRBJ1-5; D unclear. In germline, CDR1 is SNHLY, CDR2 FYNNEI. This CDR3 comprises 18 residues. Trimming removed 1 base at V and 1 base at J, with 17 bases between. CDR3 sequence reads: CASSEVIQGDVSNQPQHF. Here the CDR3 DNA reads TGTGCCAGCAGTGAAGTAATTCAAGGAGACGTCAGCAATCAGCCCCAGCATTTT.

This clonotype has just a few counts. V and J are TRBV20-1 and TRBJ1-2; D is unclear. Germline-derived CDR1 and CDR2 are DFQATT and SNEGSKA (reference sequence). V was pared by 2 bases and J by 4 bases, with 2 bases between. This CDR3 spans 10 amino acids. For the CDR3, the DNA is TGCAGTGCTAGACTCTATGGCTACACCTTC. Translating it yields CSARLYGYTF.

This clonotype came up once. The CDR3 here is CASSLLAGGGPDTEAFF. The CDR3, as DNA: TGTGCCAGCAGCTTATTGGCAGGGGGGGGCCCTGACACTGAAGCTTTCTTT. V gene TRBV7-9 combines with J gene TRBJ1-1; TRBD1 matches 7 bases. V trimming: 2 bases; J trimming: 3 bases; junction bases outside the gene matches: 12. In germline, CDR1 is SEHNR, CDR2 FQNEAQ (reference sequence). CDR3 size: 17 residues. The entire variable domain, with the rest obtained from reference TRBV7-9 and TRBJ1-1, is as follows: DTGVSQNPRHKITKRGQNVTFRCDPISEHNRLYWYRQTLGQGPEFLTYFQNEAQLEKSRLLSDRFSAERPKGSFSTLEIQRTEQGDSAMYLCASSLLAGGGPDTEAFFGQGTRLTVV.

This chain joins TRBV9 and TRBJ1-2, with D uncertain. Germline V gene sequence: CDR1 SGDLS, CDR2 YYNGEE. V lost 4 bases and J 7 bases, leaving 20 bases between the germline ends. The CDR3 sequence is 15 residues long. DNA of the CDR3: TGTGCCAGCAGCCCTCCTGAACGGTCGGAGGCTGGCTACACCTTC. It encodes CASSPPERSEAGYTF.

This clonotype was seen repeatedly, ten times or more. This chain uses TRBV20-1 with TRBJ2-3; 11 bases line up with TRBD2. In germline, CDR1 is DFQATT, CDR2 SNEGSKA (reference sequence). The CDR3 is 15 amino acids. V lost 5 bases, J lost 2 bases, and 6 bases stayed unmatched. CDR3 sequence (DNA): TGCAGTGCTGGTTTAGCGGGGGGGCTCACAGATACGCAGTATTTT. It is translated as CSAGLAGGLTDTQYF.

The chain links TRBV20-1 to TRBJ1-2, with 7 bases fitting TRBD1. This CDR3 region has 17 residues. CDR1 DFQATT and CDR2 SNEGSKA come from the germline V gene (reference sequence). V was clipped by 3 bases and J by 2 bases; unmatched bases: 15. The CDR3 DNA reads TGCAGTGCTAGGAACACAGAAACCTTGGACAGGAACTATGGCTACACCTTC. This gives the protein CSARNTETLDRNYGYTF.

This clonotype was recorded at least ten times. This chain links TRBV12-3 or TRBV12-4 with TRBJ1-1, with D tentatively TRBD1 (5 bases). The CDR3 sequence is 15 residues long. V lost 5 bases and J 0 bases, leaving 13 bases between the germline ends. The CDR3 DNA reads TGTGCCAGCAGTCCCGCCCGGGGCGTGAACACTGAAGCTTTCTTT. This codes for CASSPARGVNTEAFF.

The sample holds many counts of this clonotype. This chain links TRBV20-1 with TRBJ2-7; 10 nucleotides line up with TRBD2. Germline values: CDR1 DFQATT, CDR2 SNEGSKA (reference sequence). The CDR3 extends over 15 amino acids. Trimming removed 5 bases from V and 2 bases from J; junction bases left unmatched: 9. CDR3 bases: TGCAGTGCTGCCTTTTTTAGCGGGGGGACCTACGAGCAGTACTTC. Protein: CSAAFFSGGTYEQYF.

This clonotype came up many times. The chain carries TRBV4-1 and TRBJ1-2, with D unclear. The CDR3 contains 13 residues. V was clipped by 3 bases and J by 2 bases, with 7 bases between them. Germline V lookup: CDR1 MGHRA, CDR2 YSYEKL. The CDR3 nucleotides read TGCGCCAGCAGCCAGTCGGGGAACTATGGCTACACCTTC. This encodes CASSQSGNYGYTF.

At least ten counts were recorded for this clonotype. The rearrangement uses TRBV7-8 and TRBJ1-5; 8 bases are a match to TRBD1. This CDR3 has 16 residues. CDR1 and CDR2 (germline): SGHVS, FQNEAQ. V shed 2 bases, J shed 5 bases, and the junction held 8 bases outside the gene matches. The CDR3 region is CASSLIAGGAYQPQHF. CDR3 DNA: TGTGCCAGCAGCTTAATTGCAGGGGGCGCCTATCAGCCCCAGCATTTT. Filled out from reference TRBV7-8 and TRBJ1-5, the complete variable domain reads GAGVSQSPRYKVAKRGQDVALRCDPISGHVSLFWYQQALGQGPEFLTYFQNEAQLDKSGLPSDRFFAERPEGSVSTLKIQRTQQEDSAVYLCASSLIAGGAYQPQHFGDGTRLSIL.